This T cell receptor beta chain was found in a study of beta chain features in type 1 diabetes. By way of CD45RO/CCR7/CD25/CD127/CD95/CD27, the CD4+ regulatory, stem cell-like memory, central memory and naive cells were sorted. Populations isolated by sorting all had purity greater than 95%. Sequencing targeted expressed TCRB transcripts, as all isolated RNA had been reverse transcribed. Sequencing was performed with immunoSEQ multiplex PCR; in TCRdb, only in-frame clones are kept and a portion is missing. The profile shows hundreds of thousands of clones, roughly 14% of them singletons. Note on this clone: Its antigen remains unknown.

Overall study findings and caveats: When Type 1 diabetes patients were examined, their TCRB CDR3s proved moderately but significantly shorter in all four CD4+ subsets. An over-representation of cells with high TCR expression could result from cDNA sequencing.

Germline CDR1 is KGHSH and CDR2 is LQKENI. Trimming pared 0 bases from V and 2 bases from J, leaving 8 bases between. The CDR3 has 14 residues. Sequencing used naive CD4+ T cells from blood. The chain joins TRBV18 to TRBJ2-7; D perhaps matches TRBD1 (6 bases). This clonotype was sampled from a woman in her forties in good health. The CDR3 here is CASSPPGHAYEQYF. CDR3 nucleotide sequence: TGTGCCAGCTCACCACCGGGACACGCCTACGAGCAGTACTTC.